One T cell receptor beta chain is described in this entry. The data derive from a study of blood T cell repertoires in COVID-19. Study as a whole: Samples taken during acute and convalescent COVID-19 were collected in the United States, Italy and Spain.

Study processing details: It was from reference gene primer amplification that nucleated cell counts were estimated. Generated by immunoSEQ multiplex PCR, the TCRdb table keeps only in-frame clones and is missing some. V and J calls and clone size follow that table, whereas D and trimming were derived from the DNA. The table shows approximately 100,000 clones, with 70% to 75% occurring only once. The sequence was collected from a human donor with acute or convalescent COVID-19. The donor label of this sample is uncertain. What was sequenced was peripheral blood.

As DNA, the CDR3 is TGTGCCAGCAATCTTAGAGGAGAAGCCGATCAGCCCCAGCATTTT. Translating it yields CASNLRGEADQPQHF. The chain carries TRBV2 and TRBJ1-5; D gene uncertain. The germline CDR1 and CDR2 sequences are SNHLY and FYNNEI. Trimming took off 7 bases at V and 5 bases at J, with 18 bases between the two ends. CDR3 length: 15 residues.